A single T cell receptor beta chain is shown here with its context. Its specificity is unknown. Germline assignment: CDR1 WNHNN and CDR2 SYGVQD (reference sequence). Trimming removed 8 bases from V and 2 bases from J, with 16 bases in between. CDR3 size: 14 residues. Profiled with immunoSEQ multiplex PCR; TCRdb holds only in-frame clones, not every one. The table records tens of thousands of clones, 75% to 90% of them present only once. This sample is drawn from a study of OX40 agonist ivuxolimab in advanced cancers. Overall study: Administration of intravenous ivuxolimab to patients occurred every 2 weeks at 0.01 to 10 mg/kg. Study-wide findings and caveats: Low clonal expansion, among the lowest seen, marked partial responders at 0.1-3.0 mg/kg. Dosing at 0.1 to 3.0 mg/kg was accompanied by clonal expansion of CD4+ and CD8+ blood T cells by week 6.

If patients had autoimmune disease history or systemic immunosuppression, they were excluded. This chain uses TRBV10-1 with TRBJ2-7; D not certain. The sample was CD4+ or CD8+ T cells sorted from blood, taken in a trial of the OX40 agonist ivuxolimab. The receptor's source is an adult with an advanced solid tumor such as melanoma, head and neck, liver or kidney cancer. The CDR3 region has the DNA TGCGCCAGCCAATCCCGTACTACCGCCTACGAGCAGTACTTC. It encodes CASQSRTTAYEQYF.